In its sample, the clone carrying this T cell receptor beta chain was seen a few times. Its target is not known. Clinicians made diagnoses from clinical symptoms, serum thyroxine, TRAb, thyroid ultrasound and orbital computed tomography. What supplied the PBMCs was roughly 10 ml of fresh peripheral blood. The CDR3 is made up of 13 amino acids. Germline V lookup: CDR1 KGHDR, CDR2 SFDVKD. V dropped 8 bases and J dropped 2 bases, with 11 bases sitting between them. The sample is drawn from a study of Graves' ophthalmopathy and Graves' hyperthyroidism. On the study more broadly: The blood sample was drawn at first diagnosis and before any treatment.

Findings and caveats of the study: Most thyroid clonotypes with frequency above 0.001 were detected in blood too.

RNA transcripts were the template, and TCR beta CDR3 regions were amplified from them. HTBI-primed RT-PCR formed the first round, and a multiplex PCR formed the second. TCRdb independently ran MiXCR on the multiplex PCR reads; one entry per CDR3 protein. The table has roughly 220,000 distinct CDR3 sequences, 45% seen once. Sample: peripheral blood. The TCR originated in an adult man with Graves' ophthalmopathy. V and J are TRBV24-1 and TRBJ2-5, with no clear D. CDR3 nucleotides: TGTGCCACCATGGCGGCAGGTCAAGAGACCCAGTACTTC. Amino acid sequence: CATMAAGQETQYF.